This T cell receptor (beta chain) was identified during a study of cytomegalovirus exposure and HLA in healthy donors. Findings and caveats of the study: TCR beta chains numbering 164 were designated cytomegalovirus-associated.

V was clipped by 1 base and J by 0 bases; unmatched bases: 13. The CDR3 length is 19 residues. Germline V lookup: CDR1 GTSNPN, CDR2 SVGIG (reference sequence). The sample holds one count of this clone. Its antigen is not identified. Use of 60 Vbeta and 13 Jbeta primers characterized the PCR. Clones were sequenced by immunoSEQ multiplex PCR, and TCRdb holds only the in-frame ones, with some missing. The data contain 150,000 to 160,000 clones, about 85% of them singletons. The sequencing sample was made of PBMCs. This TCR was recovered from a man aged 25 to 40 in good health and CMV-seropositive. The rearrangement links TRBV30 to TRBJ1-3, with 9 positions matching TRBD1. CDR3 DNA sequence: TGTGCCTGGAGTGGAATCAGACGGGACAGGGCTTACTCTGGAAACACCATATATTTT. It encodes CAWSGIRRDRAYSGNTIYF. Using reference TRBV30 and TRBJ1-3 for the parts outside the CDR3, the full variable domain is SQTIHQWPATLVQPVGSPLSLECTVEGTSNPNLYWYRQAAGRGLQLLFYSVGIGQISSEVPQNLSASRPQDRQFILSSKKLLLSDSGFYLCAWSGIRRDRAYSGNTIYFGEGSWLTVV.